The subject of this entry is one TCR beta chain. Study processing details: Researchers report that nucleated cell counts were estimated from reference gene primer amplification. Assay: immunoSEQ multiplex PCR; the TCRdb copy retains only in-frame clones and omits some. The V and J calls and clone size were taken over from that table, and D and trimming were inferred from the DNA. The profile shows some 160,000 clones, approximately 80% of them singletons. After removal of 4 bases from V and 6 bases from J, the junction contained 2 bases not matched to a gene. Germline V gene lookup returns CDR1 SEHNR and CDR2 FQNEAQ (reference sequence). The CDR3 is 13 amino acids. The sample is drawn from a study of blood T cell repertoires in COVID-19. Background on the study: Spain, Italy and the United States supplied samples that represented acute and convalescent COVID-19. From T cells, B-cell-depleted T cells, or PBMCs came the material, which was cDNA or gDNA.

The clonotype originates from a man between 65 and 85 years old who had recovered from COVID-19. The V call is TRBV7-9, the J call TRBJ1-2; 10 positions match TRBD1. Sequencing was done on a sample of peripheral blood. The CDR3 sequence is CASSSGTGDGYTF. CDR3 in DNA: TGTGCCAGCAGCTCCGGGACAGGGGATGGCTACACCTTC.